This T cell receptor (beta chain) was profiled in a study of blood T cell repertoires in COVID-19. Only in-frame clones appear in the TCRdb table, and some are missing; sequencing was by immunoSEQ multiplex PCR. The sample consists of about 52,000 clones, roughly 82% of them appearing once. Germline V gene data show CDR1 as SGHRS and CDR2 as YFSETQ. V was trimmed by 0 bases and J by 4 bases, leaving 8 bases between them. The CDR3 totals 14 residues. The receptor was derived from a woman of 80 years or more with acute or convalescent COVID-19. The sample was peripheral blood. The chain combines TRBV5-1 with TRBJ2-1, with D perhaps TRBD1 (6 bases). CDR3 sequence (DNA): TGCGCCAGCAGCTTGGAGGACAGATACAATGAGCAGTTCTTC. This sequence encodes CASSLEDRYNEQFF.